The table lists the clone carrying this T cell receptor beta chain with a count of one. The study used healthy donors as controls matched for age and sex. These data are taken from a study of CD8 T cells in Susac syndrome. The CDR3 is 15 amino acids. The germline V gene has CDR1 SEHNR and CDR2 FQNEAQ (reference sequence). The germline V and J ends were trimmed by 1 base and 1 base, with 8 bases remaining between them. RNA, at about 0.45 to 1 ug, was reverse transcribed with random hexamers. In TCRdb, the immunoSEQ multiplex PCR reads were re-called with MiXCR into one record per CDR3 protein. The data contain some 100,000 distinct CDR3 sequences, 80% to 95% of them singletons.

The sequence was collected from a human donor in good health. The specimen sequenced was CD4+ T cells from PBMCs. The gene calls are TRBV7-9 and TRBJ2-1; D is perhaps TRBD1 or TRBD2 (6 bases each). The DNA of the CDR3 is TGTGCCAGCAGCTTAGAAGGGGGGTCCTACAATGAGCAGTTCTTC. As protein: CASSLEGGSYNEQFF.